The present entry profiles one T cell receptor (beta chain) with its context. Trimming shortened V by 1 base and J by 1 base, and 6 bases separated the two germline ends. The CDR3 extends over 15 amino acids. Per germline, CDR1 SGHNT and CDR2 YYREEE (reference sequence). The assay was immunoSEQ multiplex PCR, and TCRdb's table has in-frame clones only and misses some. Among fewer than 250,000 clones listed, 83% were seen once. This record comes from a study of blood T cell repertoires in COVID-19. Looking at the study overall: The United States, Italy and Spain supplied acute and convalescent COVID-19 samples. PBMCs, B-cell-depleted T cells, or T cells were the source of the cDNA or gDNA that made up the material.

The source material was peripheral blood. J is TRBJ2-6 and V is TRBV5-4; D remains unclear. This clonotype was sampled from a human donor in a cohort sampled during active COVID-19. CDR3 protein: CASSLRTSGANVLTF. The CDR3 DNA reads as TGTGCCAGCAGCTTGAGAACTTCTGGGGCCAACGTCCTGACTTTC. Together with reference TRBV5-4 and TRBJ2-6, the CDR3 gives the full variable domain: ETGVTQSPTHLIKTRGQQVTLRCSSQSGHNTVSWYQQALGQGPQFIFQYYREEENGRGNFPPRFSGLQFPNYSSELNVNALELDDSALYLCASSLRTSGANVLTFGAGSRLTVL.